The 18 T cell receptor beta chains below come from one sample, sequenced in a study of OX40 agonist ivuxolimab in advanced cancers. Profiling relied on immunoSEQ multiplex PCR, and the TCRdb table lists in-frame clones only, not all of them. Among about 49,000 clones listed, around four fifths were seen once. The sequenced sample was CD4+ or CD8+ T cells sorted from blood, obtained in a trial of the OX40 agonist ivuxolimab. The receptor source for this set is an adult with an advanced solid tumor such as melanoma, head and neck, liver or kidney cancer.

The gene calls are TRBV2 and TRBJ2-5; D is unresolved. CDR3 length: 14 amino acids. V dropped 4 bases and J dropped 5 bases, with 14 bases sitting between them. The germline V gene has CDR1 SNHLY and CDR2 FYNNEI. The CDR3 here is CASSVEIGVETQYF. CDR3 bases: TGTGCCAGCAGTGTAGAGATCGGCGTGGAGACCCAGTACTTC.

The genes are TRBV30 and TRBJ1-2; D perhaps matches TRBD1 (5 bases). Trimming took 2 bases from V and 5 from J, leaving 15 bases between them. Looked up from germline, CDR1 is GTSNPN and CDR2 is SVGIG (reference sequence). This CDR3 region has 14 residues. The DNA of the CDR3 is TGTGCCTGGAGTCGCGGGGGGAGCGGGTATGGCTACACCTTC. Its translation is CAWSRGGSGYGYTF.

As to this clone: Other DNA sequences in this specimen translate into the identical CDR3. The rearrangement uses TRBV19 and TRBJ2-2; TRBD2 is a possible D gene (5 bases). CDR1 and CDR2 from the germline V gene are LNHDA and SQIVND (reference sequence). V was cut by 8 bases and J by 7 bases, with 11 bases left in between. This CDR3 is built from 12 residues. CDR3 DNA: TGTGCCAGTTCTCGGGGTGTCGGGGAGCTGTTTTTT. It encodes CASSRGVGELFF.

This clone was detected only a few times. In DNA form, the CDR3 reads TGTGCCAGTACCCCAGGGTGGATCGACGCAGGGGACACAGATACGCAGTATTTT. Its translation is CASTPGWIDAGDTDTQYF. The rearrangement joins TRBV19 to TRBJ2-3, with D possibly being TRBD1 (6 bases). V lost 7 bases, J lost 2 bases, and 25 bases lay in between. Germline V gives CDR1 LNHDA, CDR2 SQIVND (reference sequence). This CDR3 contains 18 residues.

This sequence joins TRBV25-1 and TRBJ2-5, with a possible D match to TRBD1 (5 bases). The CDR3 has 15 residues. From germline, CDR1 is MGHDK and CDR2 SYGVNS. The ends were cut back, 8 bases at V and 5 bases at J, with 21 bases in the middle. The CDR3 DNA follows: TGTGCCAGCCAACCCAGAGGACAAAAGTCGGAGACCCAGTACTTC. This encodes CASQPRGQKSETQYF.

The CDR3 region has the DNA TGTGCCAGCAGCCAATCACTAGATACGCAGTATTTT. Its translation: CASSQSLDTQYF. The rearrangement joins TRBV16 to TRBJ2-3; D unclear. The CDR3 is 12 amino acids. V was trimmed by 0 bases and J by 5 bases, leaving 3 bases between them. Germline V CDR1 and CDR2: KGHSY, FQNENV.

J is TRBJ1-5 and V is TRBV4-1; D is uncertain. CDR3 length equals 15 residues. V lost 2 bases, J lost 2 bases, and 10 bases lay in between. Germline V gives CDR1 MGHRA, CDR2 YSYEKL. Written as DNA, the CDR3 is TGCGCCAGCAGCCAATCTTGGGTGGGCAATCAGCCCCAGCATTTT. Its protein product is CASSQSWVGNQPQHF.

The chain has TRBV7-6 and TRBJ2-7; 10 nucleotides line up with TRBD2. The CDR3 contains 14 residues. CDR1 SGHVS and CDR2 FNYEAQ come from the germline V gene. Unmatched junction bases numbered 3, after V lost 0 bases and J lost 7 bases. CDR3 amino acids: CASSLALAGREQYF. CDR3 coding DNA: TGTGCCAGCAGCTTAGCACTAGCGGGACGTGAGCAGTACTTC.

The chain combines TRBV10-3 with TRBJ2-1; 9 nucleotides match TRBD2. The junction had 8 bases not matched to a gene; V was cut back by 2 bases and J by 0 bases. Germline V gene data show CDR1 as ENHRY and CDR2 as SYGVKD. The CDR3 extends over 18 amino acids. CDR3 region: CAISEMIAGVGSYNEQFF. The CDR3, as DNA: TGTGCCATCAGTGAGATGATAGCGGGAGTGGGCTCCTACAATGAGCAGTTCTTC.

V is TRBV7-2 and J is TRBJ2-7; 7 bases fit TRBD2. The length of the CDR3 is 15 residues. Germline assignment: CDR1 SGHTA and CDR2 FQGNSA. Losses at the gene ends were 2 bases for V and 2 bases for J; bases not matched to a gene: 6. The CDR3 region is CASSLTAGRAYEQYF. The CDR3 coding sequence is TGTGCCAGCAGCTTAACAGCGGGAAGGGCCTACGAGCAGTACTTC.

This chain connects TRBV4-3 to TRBJ2-3; D unresolved. The CDR3 is 14 amino acids. Germline V gene lookup returns CDR1 LGHNA and CDR2 YSLEER. V was trimmed by 0 bases and J by 4 bases, leaving 8 bases between them. CDR3 sequence: CASSQEFRADTQYF. The CDR3 nucleotides read TGCGCCAGCAGCCAAGAGTTCCGAGCAGATACGCAGTATTTT.

The chain joins TRBV5-1 to TRBJ1-2; D is possibly TRBD1 (6 bases). Between the trimmed V and J ends, which lost 0 bases and 4 bases, there was a span of 19 bases. The CDR3 has 17 amino acids. The germline gives CDR1 SGHRS, CDR2 YFSETQ. CDR3 bases: TGCGCCAGCAGCTTGGGGGGCGACAGGATTGGCCTCTATGGCTACACCTTC. It codes for CASSLGGDRIGLYGYTF.

V is TRBV27 and J is TRBJ1-4; D might be TRBD1 (6 bases). The V gene's germline CDR1 is MNHEY and CDR2 SMNVEV (reference sequence). V dropped 9 bases and J dropped 10 bases, with 21 bases sitting between them. This CDR3 has 14 amino acids. In DNA, the CDR3 is TGTGCCAGAAAATCGGGACACCTATGTGGAAAACTGTTTTTT. Encoded protein: CARKSGHLCGKLFF. Supplemented by reference TRBV27 and TRBJ1-4, the full variable domain reads EAQVTQNPRYLITVTGKKLTVTCSQNMNHEYMSWYRQDPGLGLRQIYYSMNVEVTDKGDVPEGYKVSRKEKRNFPLILESPSPNQTSLYFCARKSGHLCGKLFFGSGTQLSVL.

In this sample, this clone turned up once. The gene calls are TRBV7-9 and TRBJ2-5; the D call may be TRBD1 or TRBD2 (5 bases each). Per germline, CDR1 SEHNR and CDR2 FQNEAQ (reference sequence). This CDR3 spans 14 amino acids. Trimming left V 4 bases short and J 5 bases short, with 14 bases between. CDR3 sequence: CASSSRGGGETQYF. The CDR3 DNA sequence: TGTGCCAGCAGCTCCCGGGGCGGTGGGGAGACCCAGTACTTC.

The chain joins TRBV7-2 to TRBJ1-2; tentative D call: TRBD1 (5 bases). Between the trimmed V and J ends, which lost 0 bases and 6 bases, there was a span of 11 bases. Germline loops: CDR1 SGHTA, CDR2 FQGNSA. This CDR3 is built from 14 residues. This chain's CDR3 is CASSLASLGDGYTF. The CDR3 coding sequence is TGTGCCAGCAGCTTAGCCTCTTTGGGGGATGGCTACACCTTC.

This clone has only a few counts. The rearrangement joins TRBV4-1 to TRBJ2-7, with TRBD1 identical over 9 bases. With V trimmed by 2 bases and J by 0 bases, 2 bases remained unmatched. The CDR3 contains 15 residues. In germline, CDR1 is MGHRA, CDR2 YSYEKL. The CDR3 nucleotides read TGCGCCAGCAGCCAACCGACAGGGGGCTCCTACGAGCAGTACTTC. Protein: CASSQPTGGSYEQYF.

The rearrangement uses TRBV7-2 and TRBJ2-7; 9 bases line up with TRBD1. V was clipped by 2 bases and J by 3 bases; unmatched bases: 8. The CDR3 spans 16 residues. The germline V gene encodes CDR1 SGHTA and CDR2 FQGNSA. The CDR3 DNA reads TGTGCCAGCAGCTTATCGACACAGGGGGCAAGCTACGAGCAGTACTTC. Its translation: CASSLSTQGASYEQYF.

This chain links TRBV29-1 with TRBJ2-2; D is unclear. CDR1 and CDR2 from the germline V gene are SQVTM and ANQGSEA. V lost 6 bases, J lost 1 base, and 6 bases lay in between. CDR3 length: 12 amino acids. The CDR3 reads CSVDGNTGELFF. CDR3 DNA sequence: TGCAGCGTGGACGGGAACACCGGGGAGCTGTTTTTT.